These 8 T cell receptor beta chains share one sample of origin, sequenced in a study of blood T cells in healthy people across ages. Primed by a sample-barcoded 5' primer and a J-beta primer mix, a second PCR proceeded for about 7 to 11 cycles. Each CDR3 protein is one row after TCRdb ran MiXCR on the 5' RACE reads. Among about 1 million distinct CDR3 sequences listed, 25% were seen once. These data are also associated with another study on T cells of mothers and their children.

The material sequenced was blood. These receptors all come from a girl aged 2 to 10 in good health.

The chain combines TRBV24-1 with TRBJ2-2; no clear D gene. In germline, CDR1 is KGHDR, CDR2 SFDVKD. This CDR3 is built from 12 residues. V was pared by 12 bases and J by 6 bases, with 13 bases between. This CDR3 is CAVSWMSGELFF. The CDR3 coding sequence is TGTGCCGTCAGCTGGATGTCCGGGGAGCTGTTTTTT.

J is TRBJ2-5 and V is TRBV11-2; D possibly corresponds to TRBD1 (6 bases). Looked up from germline, CDR1 is SGHAT and CDR2 is FQNNGV. The CDR3 loop spans 14 amino acids. Between the trimmed V and J ends, which lost 5 bases and 7 bases, there was a span of 17 bases. The CDR3 here is CASSLGAGDATQYF. The CDR3 nucleotides read TGTGCCAGCAGCCTGGGGGCAGGAGATGCGACCCAGTACTTC.

V usage is TRBV12-3 or TRBV12-4 and J usage is TRBJ1-2; D possibly corresponds to TRBD1 (5 bases). The germline V and J ends were trimmed by 11 bases and 6 bases, with 16 bases remaining between them. The length of the CDR3 is 12 residues. The CDR3 DNA sequence: TGTGCCGCTAGTGGGGGGAGGGATGGCTACACCTTC. Translated: CAASGGRDGYTF.

The V call is TRBV12-3 or TRBV12-4, the J call TRBJ2-5; 7 nucleotides line up with TRBD1. The DNA end lines up better with TRBJ2-7; the J call may be wrong. The CDR3 covers 16 residues. CDR3 nucleotides: TGTGCCAGCAGTCCTTCGGCGACAGGGATCCTTTACGAGCAGTACTTC. As protein: CASSPSATGILYEQYF.

The chain carries TRBV5-1 and TRBJ2-5; D gene ambiguous. The J call may be in error: the DNA end matches TRBJ2-1 better. The germline V gene has CDR1 SGHRS and CDR2 YFSETQ. This CDR3 spans 14 amino acids. CDR3 DNA: TGCGCCAGCAGCCAAGGTTTACCCTACAATGAGCAGTTCTTC. Amino acid sequence: CASSQGLPYNEQFF.

A few counts support this clonotype. The gene calls are TRBV20-1 and TRBJ2-1; 10 bases line up with TRBD2. From germline, CDR1 is DFQATT and CDR2 SNEGSKA (reference sequence). V was pared by 1 base and J by 7 bases, with 7 bases of the junction left unmatched. The CDR3 runs 15 residues. CDR3 sequence: CSARVLAGGYNEQFF. The CDR3 coding sequence is TGCAGTGCTAGAGTATTAGCGGGAGGTTATAATGAGCAGTTCTTC.

This clonotype was recorded only once. The chain couples TRBV27 to TRBJ2-7; D might be TRBD2 (5 bases). This CDR3 is 14 amino acids long. The V and J ends lost 2 bases and 3 bases respectively, with 11 bases between them. Per the germline V gene, CDR1 is MNHEY and CDR2 is SMNVEV (reference sequence). The chain's CDR3 is CASSLAGLGYEQYF. CDR3 bases: TGTGCCAGCAGTTTAGCGGGCCTCGGCTACGAGCAGTACTTC.

This clonotype was seen only a few times. The V and J genes are TRBV7-3 and TRBJ2-5; 8 nucleotides match TRBD1. The last part of the DNA fits TRBJ2-1 better; the J call may be wrong. Germline lookup yields CDR1 SGHTA and CDR2 FQGTGA. There are 17 residues in the CDR3. The CDR3 region has the DNA TGTGCCAGCAGCTTAAACTCTCCGGGACAGGCGGTAAATGAGCAGTTCTTC. This codes for CASSLNSPGQAVNEQFF.